These 6 T cell receptor beta chains came from one sample sequenced in a study of cytomegalovirus exposure and HLA in healthy donors. The PCR made use of 60 Vbeta and 13 Jbeta primers. Method: immunoSEQ multiplex PCR; TCRdb's copy keeps in-frame clones and lacks some. The table lists about 97,000 clones, about four fifths of them singletons. The specimen was PBMCs. The receptor set was obtained from a man between 40 and 49 years old in good health and CMV-seropositive.

This clone was found once. The chain combines TRBV4-1 with TRBJ2-4; D not resolved. Trimming removed 4 bases at V and 0 bases at J, with 13 bases between. The CDR3 consists of 16 residues. Germline V gene lookup returns CDR1 MGHRA and CDR2 YSYEKL. The CDR3 here is CASSRAGLLAKNIQYF. The CDR3 nucleotides read TGCGCCAGCAGCCGAGCAGGCTTGCTAGCCAAAAACATTCAGTACTTC.

This chain links TRBV6-4 with TRBJ2-1; 10 positions match TRBD2. This CDR3 has 16 amino acids. The germline V gene encodes CDR1 MRHNA and CDR2 SNTAGT. V shed 5 bases and J 2 bases; nucleotides not matched to a gene: 6. CDR3: CASSRRTSGTYNEQFF. DNA of the CDR3: TGTGCCAGCAGTCGCCGGACTAGCGGAACCTACAATGAGCAGTTCTTC.

V is TRBV30 and J is TRBJ2-1; 10 bases are shared with TRBD2. CDR1 and CDR2 (germline): GTSNPN, SVGIG (reference sequence). CDR3 length: 15 amino acids. Losses at the gene ends were 0 bases for V and 10 bases for J; bases not matched to a gene: 9. Written as DNA, the CDR3 is TGTGCCTGGAGTGTTGTACTAGCGGGAATCGAGGAGCAGTTCTTC. It encodes CAWSVVLAGIEEQFF.

The chain has TRBV19 and TRBJ2-7, with D perhaps TRBD2 (7 bases). Germline V gives CDR1 LNHDA, CDR2 SQIVND (reference sequence). Trimming stripped 3 bases from V and 6 bases from J, with 12 bases between. CDR3 length equals 13 residues. The CDR3 reads CASSITGGVEQYF. The CDR3 DNA is TGTGCCAGTAGTATTACGGGGGGCGTCGAGCAGTACTTC.

This chain connects TRBV7-2 to TRBJ2-7, with D maybe TRBD1 (5 bases). The germline gives CDR1 SGHTA, CDR2 FQGNSA. The V and J ends lost 1 base and 0 bases respectively, with 10 bases between them. There are 15 residues in the CDR3. The CDR3 sequence is CASSLVQGNSYEQYF. CDR3 DNA: TGTGCCAGCAGCTTAGTTCAGGGAAACTCCTACGAGCAGTACTTC.

J is TRBJ1-1 and V is TRBV9; TRBD1 matches 7 bases. The CDR3 sequence is 14 residues long. Germline V gene sequence: CDR1 SGDLS, CDR2 YYNGEE. J was trimmed by 1 base and V by 3 bases; bases with no gene match: 3. The CDR3 is CASSAHRGNTEAFF. The CDR3 DNA reads as TGTGCCAGCAGCGCCCACAGGGGGAACACTGAAGCTTTCTTT.